This TCR beta chain originates from a study of blood T cell repertoires in COVID-19. Overall study: The United States, Italy and Spain were the sources of the acute and convalescent COVID-19 samples. From T cells, B-cell-depleted T cells, or PBMCs came the material, which was cDNA or gDNA.

In the original workflow: Estimates of nucleated cell counts were drawn from the amplification of reference gene primers. TCRdb keeps only in-frame clones here, not all; method: immunoSEQ multiplex PCR. V and J calls and clone size are given by that table; D and trimming were obtained from the DNA. The table includes approximately 66,000 clones, 86% detected once. This CDR3 spans 14 amino acids. The germline V gene encodes CDR1 MNHNS and CDR2 SASEGT. Trimming shortened V by 3 bases and J by 5 bases, and 14 bases separated the two germline ends. This clone was observed a single time. Input material: peripheral blood. The receptor was isolated from a man aged 50-60 years with active COVID-19. This chain uses TRBV6-1 with TRBJ2-7, with a weak D call TRBD1 (6 bases). This CDR3 reads CASSEGASWDEQYF. CDR3 DNA sequence: TGTGCCAGCAGTGAGGGGGCCTCGTGGGACGAGCAGTACTTC.